These 24 T cell receptor beta chains were all obtained from the same sample, sequenced in a study of blood T cell repertoires in COVID-19. Measured with immunoSEQ multiplex PCR; TCRdb has only the in-frame clones, and not every one. The profile shows under 200,000 clones, 84% of them singletons. Sequencing input: PBMCs or T cells enriched from blood (not recorded which). The receptors were sampled from a man aged 45-60 years who had recovered from COVID-19.

The chain couples TRBV7-9 to TRBJ2-5; the D gene is possibly TRBD1 (6 bases). V lost 8 bases and J 2 bases, leaving 9 bases between the germline ends. Per germline, CDR1 SEHNR and CDR2 FQNEAQ (reference sequence). This CDR3 region has 12 residues. CDR3 sequence (DNA): TGTGCCAGCCGGACAGCTCAAGAGACCCAGTACTTC. Amino acids: CASRTAQETQYF.

The chain employs TRBV7-2 and TRBJ1-1, with TRBD1 as a possible D gene (5 bases). The V end lost 2 bases, the J end lost 4 bases, and 11 bases lay between the germline ends. The germline CDR1 and CDR2 sequences are SGHTA and FQGNSA. This CDR3 region has 14 residues. The CDR3 loop is CASSLWQQGTEAFF. The CDR3 DNA reads as TGTGCCAGCAGCTTATGGCAGCAGGGCACTGAAGCTTTCTTT. The variable domain in full, with the rest retrieved from reference TRBV7-2 and TRBJ1-1, is GAGVSQSPSNKVTEKGKDVELRCDPISGHTALYWYRQSLGQGLEFLIYFQGNSAPDKSGLPSDRFSAERTGGSVSTLTIQRTQQEDSAVYLCASSLWQQGTEAFFGQGTRLTVV.

The chain couples TRBV19 to TRBJ2-1; D possibly corresponds to TRBD2 (6 bases). The ends were cut back, 6 bases at V and 10 bases at J, with 19 bases in the middle. The germline V gene encodes CDR1 LNHDA and CDR2 SQIVND (reference sequence). CDR3 length: 14 residues. The CDR3 region has the DNA TGTGCCAGTAGATTAGCCGGCGGAGGGCGAGAGCAGTTCTTC. The encoded protein is CASRLAGGGREQFF.

V usage is TRBV9 and J usage is TRBJ2-2; weak D call: TRBD2 (6 bases). Trimming pared 0 bases from V and 4 bases from J, leaving 7 bases between. CDR3 length: 14 residues. Germline V CDR1 and CDR2: SGDLS, YYNGEE. The CDR3, as DNA: TGTGCCAGCAGCGTAGGGGACTTCACCGGGGAGCTGTTTTTT. It translates to CASSVGDFTGELFF.

The gene calls are TRBV19 and TRBJ1-2; TRBD1 is a possible D gene (6 bases). Germline V gene lookup returns CDR1 LNHDA and CDR2 SQIVND (reference sequence). The CDR3 is made up of 12 amino acids. V was cut by 4 bases and J by 8 bases, with 11 bases left in between. CDR3 residues: CASSRYRAGYTF. The CDR3 DNA reads TGTGCCAGTAGTAGGTACAGGGCCGGCTACACCTTC.

This clone was recorded only once. The chain joins TRBV28 to TRBJ1-5; TRBD1 might be the D (5 bases). The germline gives CDR1 MDHEN, CDR2 SYDVKM. Trimming stripped 6 bases from V and 3 bases from J, with 15 bases between. The CDR3 is made up of 15 amino acids. The CDR3 DNA reads as TGTGCCAGCAGCCCACCCGACAGCTTCAATCAGCCCCAGCATTTT. Translating gives CASSPPDSFNQPQHF.

The rearrangement uses TRBV7-9 and TRBJ1-4, with 7 positions matching TRBD1. The CDR3 runs 14 residues. Germline V lookup: CDR1 SEHNR, CDR2 FQNEAQ (reference sequence). Trimming at V came to 5 bases and at J to 8 bases, leaving 8 bases not matched to a gene. The CDR3 DNA sequence: TGTGCCAGCAGCCTTTCGGGACAGTCCGAAAAACTGTTTTTT. Protein product: CASSLSGQSEKLFF.

The chain carries TRBV19 and TRBJ1-1, with a weak D call TRBD1 (5 bases). Trimming pared 5 bases from V and 2 bases from J, leaving 15 bases between. Germline V CDR1 and CDR2: LNHDA, SQIVND (reference sequence). The length of the CDR3 is 15 residues. CDR3 coding DNA: TGTGCCAGTAGTGGACTAGGCGGGGGAAACACTGAAGCTTTCTTT. Protein sequence: CASSGLGGGNTEAFF.

The genes are TRBV7-9 and TRBJ2-1, with TRBD2 as a possible D gene (7 bases). Germline V gives CDR1 SEHNR, CDR2 FQNEAQ (reference sequence). This CDR3 contains 16 residues. Trimming took 5 bases from V and 3 from J, leaving 17 bases between them. The CDR3 bases are TGTGCCAGCAGCCTAGGGGGACGGGGGGACTACAATGAGCAGTTCTTC. Protein sequence: CASSLGGRGDYNEQFF.

The chain is built from TRBV2 and TRBJ1-5, with D maybe TRBD1 (5 bases). This CDR3 is built from 15 residues. Looked up from germline, CDR1 is SNHLY and CDR2 is FYNNEI. V was clipped by 7 bases and J by 2 bases, with 15 bases between them. As DNA, the CDR3 is TGTGCCAGCACCCGAGGAGTAGGGGGCAATCAGCCCCAGCATTTT. Encoded protein: CASTRGVGGNQPQHF.

The chain has TRBV7-6 and TRBJ2-7, with D unclear. The CDR3 spans 13 residues. V was cut by 4 bases and J by 6 bases, with 13 bases left in between. The germline CDR1 and CDR2 sequences are SGHVS and FNYEAQ. CDR3 sequence (DNA): TGTGCCAGCAGCTCCCAGGTCGGTAGCGAGCAGTACTTC. Protein: CASSSQVGSEQYF.

This clone was seen a few times. The chain combines TRBV7-9 with TRBJ2-5, with D uncertain. This CDR3 is built from 13 residues. Trimming stripped 2 bases from V and 5 bases from J, with 9 bases between. The germline V gene has CDR1 SEHNR and CDR2 FQNEAQ (reference sequence). The CDR3 loop reads CASSLPLEETQYF. DNA of the CDR3: TGTGCCAGCAGCTTACCATTGGAGGAGACCCAGTACTTC.

This clone was detected a few times. This chain uses TRBV29-1 with TRBJ1-1, with D uncertain. The CDR3 contains 13 residues. In germline, CDR1 is SQVTM, CDR2 ANQGSEA. The V end was cut by 6 bases, the J end by 3 bases, with 14 bases between. CDR3 nucleotide sequence: TGCAGCGTCCCCTCGGGGAGTTACACTGAAGCTTTCTTT. The encoded protein is CSVPSGSYTEAFF.

The rearrangement uses TRBV18 and TRBJ1-2; TRBD1 is a possible D gene (5 bases). V dropped 1 base and J dropped 4 bases, with 16 bases sitting between them. CDR3 length equals 16 residues. CDR1 KGHSH and CDR2 LQKENI come from the germline V gene. CDR3 region: CASSPRSTEVFYGYTF. In DNA form, the CDR3 reads TGTGCCAGCTCACCACGCTCGACAGAAGTATTCTATGGCTACACCTTC.

The J gene is TRBJ1-5, the V gene TRBV7-9, with D possibly TRBD1 on 5 matching bases. Germline CDR1 SEHNR, CDR2 FQNEAQ (reference sequence). CDR3 length: 14 amino acids. V was pared by 1 base and J by 5 bases, with 9 bases between. The CDR3 sequence is CASSLGREYQPQHF. The CDR3 region has the DNA TGTGCCAGCAGCTTAGGCAGGGAATATCAGCCCCAGCATTTT.

The chain employs TRBV29-1 and TRBJ1-2; D gene unclear. The germline V gene encodes CDR1 SQVTM and CDR2 ANQGSEA. The V end lost 0 bases, the J end lost 5 bases, and 16 bases lay between the germline ends. This CDR3 has 15 amino acids. The CDR3 nucleotides are TGCAGCGTTGAAGATCCGGCATCCCAGGTGTATGGCTACACCTTC. Translating it yields CSVEDPASQVYGYTF.

The chain couples TRBV7-6 to TRBJ2-2; 10 bases map to TRBD1. CDR1 is SGHVS, CDR2 FNYEAQ, per germline. The J segment lost 2 bases and the V segment lost 0 bases, leaving 9 bases of the junction unmatched. The CDR3 length is 19 residues. CDR3 in DNA: TGTGCCAGCAGCTTAGCCGTTCCGGGACAGGGGTTTAACACCGGGGAGCTGTTTTTT. It encodes CASSLAVPGQGFNTGELFF.

The rearrangement uses TRBV19 and TRBJ1-4; D is ambiguous. The CDR3 contains 14 residues. With 8 bases removed from V and 8 bases from J, the gap between germline ends came to 18 bases. The V gene's germline CDR1 is LNHDA and CDR2 SQIVND (reference sequence). The CDR3 coding sequence is TGTGCCAGTGGAGGCTGGGCCAATCGAGAAAAACTGTTTTTT. Its protein product is CASGGWANREKLFF.

The chain has TRBV10-2 and TRBJ2-2; 10 bases map to TRBD1. J gave up 7 bases and V 6 bases, and 8 bases lay outside the gene matches. The germline CDR1 and CDR2 sequences are WSHSY and SAAADI. This CDR3 has 15 amino acids. In DNA form, the CDR3 reads TGCGCCAGCAGCACGGGACAGGGGAGATTCGGGGAGCTGTTTTTT. Its translation is CASSTGQGRFGELFF.

J is TRBJ1-2 and V is TRBV6-1, with 9 positions matching TRBD1. The V gene end was trimmed by 0 bases and the J gene end by 1 base; junction bases not matched to a gene: 3. This CDR3 region has 16 residues. Germline V CDR1 and CDR2: MNHNS, SASEGT. The CDR3 sequence: CASSEALTGGNYGYTF. Written as DNA, the CDR3 is TGTGCCAGCAGTGAAGCGCTGACAGGGGGTAACTATGGCTACACCTTC.

CDR3 bases: TGTGCCAGCAGCTTAGTTGTCCCGGGCACCATATATTTT. Amino acids: CASSLVVPGTIYF. The chain is built from TRBV11-3 and TRBJ1-3; D is unclear. The CDR3 has 13 residues. CDR1 is SGHNT, CDR2 YENEEA, per germline. The V gene lost 1 base and the J gene lost 9 bases, with 10 bases spanning the gap.

The chain recombines TRBV18 with TRBJ2-7, with D possibly TRBD1 on 5 matching bases. CDR3 length: 14 amino acids. Germline CDR1 reads KGHSH; CDR2 reads LQKENI. V dropped 0 bases and J dropped 2 bases, with 8 bases sitting between them. CDR3 region: CASSPPPGTYEQYF. The CDR3 DNA follows: TGTGCCAGCTCACCACCCCCAGGGACCTACGAGCAGTACTTC.

The rearrangement uses TRBV9 and TRBJ1-2, with a possible D match to TRBD1 (5 bases). Germline V gene sequence: CDR1 SGDLS, CDR2 YYNGEE. The CDR3 loop spans 16 amino acids. The ends were cut back, 3 bases at V and 6 bases at J, with 21 bases in the middle. CDR3 protein: CASSARGGRTDNGYTF. The CDR3 coding sequence is TGTGCCAGCAGCGCTCGCGGGGGACGCACAGACAATGGCTACACCTTC.

The V and J genes are TRBV12-3 or TRBV12-4 and TRBJ2-7, with unresolved D. V lost 6 bases and J lost 4, with 7 bases in between. The CDR3 spans 11 residues. CDR3 region: CASSREYEQYF. In DNA form, the CDR3 reads TGTGCCAGCAGCCGAGAATACGAGCAGTACTTC.